This TCR beta chain was sequenced during a study of blood T cell repertoires in COVID-19. Germline V gene sequence: CDR1 MGHRA, CDR2 YSYEKL. CDR3 length: 15 amino acids. V lost 3 bases and J lost 7; bases outside the gene matches: 9. Assay used: immunoSEQ multiplex PCR; TCRdb lists only in-frame clones, some missing. The sample has 250,000 to 350,000 clones, more than 70% seen once. The origin of this receptor is a woman in her thirties with COVID-19, enrolled during active disease. This chain links TRBV4-1 with TRBJ1-5; TRBD1 aligns across 7 bases. Sequencing was carried out using peripheral blood. Written as DNA, the CDR3 is TGCGCCAGCAGCCACCCCGACAGGGAACTACAGCCCCAGCATTTT. This translates into CASSHPDRELQPQHF.